The rows below give T cell receptor beta chains drawn from one sample of a study of T cells expressing NK-cell markers. TCRdb reanalyzed the 5' RACE reads and collapses them to one entry per CDR3 protein, without DNA. The sample totals some 410,000 distinct CDR3 sequences. Sequenced input: blood T cells: a sorted CD56 or NKG2C T cell subset, CD4+ or CD8+ T cells, or bulk PBMC T cells (not recorded which). The source of these receptors is a woman between 18 and 70 years old in good health. The CDR3 runs from the conserved cysteine through the conserved F or W.

J gene: TRBJ2-7; V gene: TRBV5-6; CDR3 protein: CASSKPRDNFFEQYF
J gene: TRBJ2-2; V gene: TRBV20-1; CDR3 protein: CSARGETSGISTGELFF
J gene: TRBJ1-1; V gene: TRBV7-8; CDR3 protein: CASSLSASGTGAGGTEAFF
J gene: TRBJ1-4; V gene: TRBV5-1; CDR3 protein: CASSSQGAANEKLFF
J gene: TRBJ2-1; V gene: TRBV6-2/TRBV6-3; CDR3 protein: CASSLLSSYNEQFF
J gene: TRBJ2-5; V gene: TRBV7-9; CDR3 protein: CASSLGGQSIETQYF
J gene: TRBJ2-1; V gene: TRBV7-9; CDR3 protein: CASSALLAGDRNEQFF
J gene: TRBJ2-5; V gene: TRBV20-1; CDR3 protein: CSASVPPVETQYF
J gene: TRBJ1-5; V gene: TRBV20-1; CDR3 protein: CSARKDRGGQPQHF
J gene: TRBJ1-1; V gene: TRBV6-2/TRBV6-3; CDR3 protein: CASSTITGGLENTEAFF
J gene: TRBJ2-2; V gene: TRBV7-2; CDR3 protein: CASSLKVGGLCTGELFF
J gene: TRBJ1-4; V gene: TRBV28; CDR3 protein: CASRMDSGGLEKLFF
J gene: TRBJ2-2; V gene: TRBV7-3; CDR3 protein: CASSPFRGGDTGELFF
J gene: TRBJ2-5; V gene: TRBV6-1; CDR3 protein: CASSQGAEQETQYF
J gene: TRBJ1-1; V gene: TRBV6-2/TRBV6-3; CDR3 protein: CASTPGITLVRQAFF
J gene: TRBJ2-7; V gene: TRBV6-5; CDR3 protein: CASSYSGSDYEQYF
J gene: TRBJ2-1; V gene: TRBV27; CDR3 protein: CASSWRTSGNDEQFF
J gene: TRBJ2-2; V gene: TRBV6-1; CDR3 protein: CASSRPTGTAAGELFF
J gene: TRBJ1-1; V gene: TRBV10-2; CDR3 protein: CASSTQGNTEAFF
J gene: TRBJ2-5; V gene: TRBV10-3; CDR3 protein: CAIMGVGETQYF
J gene: TRBJ1-1; V gene: TRBV4-2; CDR3 protein: CASSQFRGMNTEAFF
J gene: TRBJ2-3; V gene: TRBV5-8; CDR3 protein: CASSFAGAAQYF
J gene: TRBJ2-1; V gene: TRBV19; CDR3 protein: CVSSMGGATYNEQFF
J gene: TRBJ2-2; V gene: TRBV28; CDR3 protein: CASTPGTGITGELFF
J gene: TRBJ1-1; V gene: TRBV12-3/TRBV12-4; CDR3 protein: CASSFGRLNTEAFF
J gene: TRBJ2-3; V gene: TRBV19; CDR3 protein: CASSTEQGASTDTQYF
J gene: TRBJ2-5; V gene: TRBV7-9; CDR3 protein: CASSLFLDRGQQTQYF
J gene: TRBJ2-3; V gene: TRBV12-3/TRBV12-4; CDR3 protein: CASKVWVRADTQYF
J gene: TRBJ2-5; V gene: TRBV28; CDR3 protein: CASSLRLLQTDEYQETQYF
J gene: TRBJ2-2; V gene: TRBV5-4; CDR3 protein: CASSLARGELFF
J gene: TRBJ1-1; V gene: TRBV19; CDR3 protein: CASSIIRTAGERAEAFF
J gene: TRBJ1-2; V gene: TRBV14; CDR3 protein: CASSQESRNYGYTF